The 16 T cell receptor beta chains below were found in one sample sequenced in a study of identical twins. TCRdb re-called the 5' RACE reads through MiXCR, storing one row per CDR3 protein. Of about 220,000 distinct CDR3 sequences in the sample, about a tenth were seen once. The sample was memory (CD45RO+) T cells sorted from blood. The receptor source for this set is a woman under 30 in good health.

The chain carries TRBV29-1 and TRBJ2-3, with D tentatively TRBD1 or TRBD2 (5 bases each). The CDR3 is 13 residues long. The V end was cut by 4 bases, the J end by 2 bases, with 10 bases between. CDR1 SQVTM and CDR2 ANQGSEA come from the germline V gene. CDR3 DNA sequence: TGCAGCGTTGTAAAGGGGACCACAGATACGCAGTATTTT. This translates into CSVVKGTTDTQYF.

This clonotype was found many times. The chain employs TRBV10-3 and TRBJ2-3; tentative D call: TRBD2 (5 bases). The germline V gene encodes CDR1 ENHRY and CDR2 SYGVKD. The CDR3 is 15 amino acids. V was shortened by 4 bases and J by 1 base, with 12 bases between the two germline ends. The CDR3 region has the DNA TGTGCCATCAGTGTCGACTACCGGGGCACAGATACGCAGTATTTT. It specifies CAISVDYRGTDTQYF.

This clonotype appeared many times. The chain joins TRBV9 to TRBJ2-3; 10 nucleotides match TRBD2. This CDR3 is built from 17 residues. J lost 5 bases, V lost 4 bases, and 13 bases had no gene match. Germline V gene lookup returns CDR1 SGDLS and CDR2 YYNGEE. The CDR3 DNA follows: TGTGCCAGCAGCCCGAGACTAGCGGGCTCGGGCGTAGATACGCAGTATTTT. This codes for CASSPRLAGSGVDTQYF.

This clonotype was found many times. The genes are TRBV2 and TRBJ1-2; no clear D gene. Trimming took off 8 bases at V and 4 bases at J, with 14 bases between the two ends. Germline V gives CDR1 SNHLY, CDR2 FYNNEI. CDR3 length equals 13 residues. CDR3 coding DNA: TGTGCCAGCTTGGAAACCACAGCCTATGGCTACACCTTC. Encoded protein: CASLETTAYGYTF. Combining the CDR3 with reference TRBV2 and TRBJ1-2 gives the whole variable domain EPEVTQTPSHQVTQMGQEVILRCVPISNHLYFYWYRQILGQKVEFLVSFYNNEISEKSEIFDDQFSVERPDGSNFTLKIRSTKLEDSAMYFCASLETTAYGYTFGSGTRLTVV.

The chain recombines TRBV14 with TRBJ1-1, with unresolved D. Trimming took 1 base from V and 1 from J, leaving 16 bases between them. The germline V gene has CDR1 SGHDN and CDR2 FVKESK. The CDR3 runs to 17 residues. The CDR3 sequence: CASSQGLTVGENTEAFF. The CDR3 DNA follows: TGTGCCAGCAGCCAAGGATTAACAGTCGGGGAGAACACTGAAGCTTTCTTT.

V and J are TRBV18 and TRBJ2-5; D is possibly TRBD1 (6 bases). Germline CDR1 reads KGHSH; CDR2 reads LQKENI. V was trimmed by 6 bases and J by 5 bases, leaving 22 bases between them. This CDR3 contains 16 residues. The CDR3 DNA is TGTGCCAGCTCCCCCGTCGGCAGGGGCTATTTGGAGACCCAGTACTTC. Translating it yields CASSPVGRGYLETQYF.

In this sample, this clonotype turned up a few times. The V gene is TRBV7-2, the J gene TRBJ2-5, with D perhaps given as TRBD1 or TRBD2 (5 bases each). Trimming cost V 6 bases and J 5 bases, with 19 bases left between them. There are 15 residues in the CDR3. Germline V CDR1 and CDR2: SGHTA, FQGNSA. The CDR3 DNA is TGTGCCAGCAGGTCACTGGGGACCTCTATTGAGACCCAGTACTTC. Translation gives CASRSLGTSIETQYF.

This clonotype was counted a few times. The V gene is TRBV11-1, the J gene TRBJ2-7, with D tentatively TRBD1 (5 bases). Trimming took 3 bases from V and 2 from J, leaving 14 bases between them. Germline-derived CDR1 and CDR2 are SGHAT and FQDESV (reference sequence). This CDR3 has 15 amino acids. CDR3 sequence reads: CASSFKGWSTYEQYF. The CDR3 bases are TGTGCCAGCAGCTTCAAGGGGTGGTCCACCTACGAGCAGTACTTC. Combining the CDR3 with reference TRBV11-1 and TRBJ2-7 gives the whole variable domain EAEVAQSPRYKITEKSQAVAFWCDPISGHATLYWYRQILGQGPELLVQFQDESVVDDSQLPKDRFSAERLKGVDSTLKIQPAELGDSAMYLCASSFKGWSTYEQYFGPGTRLTVT.

This clonotype was recorded a few times. The chain carries TRBV10-3 and TRBJ2-3; 9 bases agree with TRBD2. With V trimmed by 2 bases and J by 1 base, 4 bases remained unmatched. The CDR3 is 16 amino acids. CDR1 and CDR2 (germline): ENHRY, SYGVKD. CDR3 loop: CAISEQAGGGTDTQYF. The DNA of the CDR3 is TGTGCCATCAGTGAGCAAGCGGGAGGAGGCACAGATACGCAGTATTTT.

This clonotype appeared a few times. The J gene is TRBJ1-1, the V gene TRBV12-3 or TRBV12-4; 7 bases map to TRBD1. This CDR3 comprises 12 residues. Trimming cost V 6 bases and J 8 bases; bases outside gene matches: 6. The CDR3 sequence: CASSPRQGEAFF. The CDR3 DNA reads TGTGCCAGCAGCCCAAGACAGGGCGAAGCTTTCTTT.

This clonotype came up a few times. V and J are TRBV24-1 and TRBJ2-5; 7 bases are a match to TRBD2. This CDR3 has 16 amino acids. CDR1 KGHDR and CDR2 SFDVKD come from the germline V gene. V shed 4 bases, J shed 5 bases, and the junction held 12 bases outside the gene matches. CDR3 sequence: CATSDSRDYGRETQYF. The CDR3 DNA reads TGTGCCACCAGTGACTCCCGGGACTATGGTCGGGAGACCCAGTACTTC.

This chain links TRBV6-5 with TRBJ1-2, with no clear D. CDR1 and CDR2 (germline): MNHEY, SVGAGI. The V and J ends lost 2 bases and 2 bases respectively, with 6 bases between them. The CDR3 has 13 amino acids. DNA for the CDR3: TGTGCCAGCAGTTACGGCGAAAACTATGGCTACACCTTC. It translates to CASSYGENYGYTF.

In this sample, this clonotype turned up a few times. J is TRBJ2-3 and V is TRBV5-4, with 8 bases aligning to TRBD2. The CDR3 totals 16 residues. Germline V gene lookup returns CDR1 SGHNT and CDR2 YYREEE (reference sequence). J gave up 2 bases and V 5 bases, and 10 bases lay outside the gene matches. CDR3 sequence (DNA): TGTGCCAGCAGTCTCCGGACTAGCCGTCCCACAGATACGCAGTATTTT. This translates into CASSLRTSRPTDTQYF.

V is TRBV5-6 and J is TRBJ2-5; 12 nucleotides line up with TRBD2. J was trimmed by 0 bases and V by 3 bases; bases with no gene match: 6. Germline CDR1 and CDR2: SGHDT and YYEEEE. The CDR3 spans 17 residues. DNA of the CDR3: TGTGCCAGCAGCTCCACTAGCGGGGGGCCGTACCAAGAGACCCAGTACTTC. It codes for CASSSTSGGPYQETQYF.

This clonotype was detected a few times. The genes are TRBV5-6 and TRBJ1-4; 7 nucleotides agree with TRBD1. CDR3 size: 16 residues. V shed 4 bases and J 0 bases; nucleotides not matched to a gene: 6. Germline lookup yields CDR1 SGHDT and CDR2 YYEEEE. As DNA, the CDR3 is TGTGCCAGCAGCGAGAGGGGGCTAGCAACTAATGAAAAACTGTTTTTT. It encodes CASSERGLATNEKLFF.

This clonotype was seen more than once but under ten times. This sequence joins TRBV7-2 and TRBJ1-2; unclear D gene. V lost 2 bases to trimming and J lost 4 bases, with 8 bases between them. Germline-derived CDR1 and CDR2 are SGHTA and FQGNSA. The CDR3 is 13 residues long. This CDR3 is CASSLTVIYGYTF. CDR3 nucleotide sequence: TGTGCCAGCAGCTTAACAGTGATCTATGGCTACACCTTC. Together with reference TRBV7-2 and TRBJ1-2, the CDR3 gives the full variable domain: GAGVSQSPSNKVTEKGKDVELRCDPISGHTALYWYRQSLGQGLEFLIYFQGNSAPDKSGLPSDRFSAERTGGSVSTLTIQRTQQEDSAVYLCASSLTVIYGYTFGSGTRLTVV.